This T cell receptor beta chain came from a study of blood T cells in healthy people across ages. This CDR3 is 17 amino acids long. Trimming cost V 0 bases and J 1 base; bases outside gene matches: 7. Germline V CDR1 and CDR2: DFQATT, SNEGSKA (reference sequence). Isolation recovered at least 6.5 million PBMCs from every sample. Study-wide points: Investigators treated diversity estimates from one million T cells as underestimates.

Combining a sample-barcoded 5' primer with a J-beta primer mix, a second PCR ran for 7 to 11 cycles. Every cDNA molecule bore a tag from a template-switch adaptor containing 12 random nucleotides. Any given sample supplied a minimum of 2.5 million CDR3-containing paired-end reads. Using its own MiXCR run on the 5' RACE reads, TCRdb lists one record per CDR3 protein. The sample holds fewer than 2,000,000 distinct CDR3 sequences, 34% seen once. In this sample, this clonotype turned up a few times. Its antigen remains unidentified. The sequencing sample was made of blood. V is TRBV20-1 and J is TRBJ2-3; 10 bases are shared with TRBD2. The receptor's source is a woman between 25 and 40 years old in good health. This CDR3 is CSARDSASGRRTDTQYF. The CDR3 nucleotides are TGCAGTGCTAGAGATTCGGCTAGCGGGAGACGCACAGATACGCAGTATTTT.